This TCR beta chain is drawn from a study of lymphopenia after photon versus proton radiotherapy. TCRdb keeps only in-frame clones here, not all; method: immunoSEQ multiplex PCR. The data hold 150,000 or so clones, with more than 85% observed a single time. Overall study findings and caveats: Authors raise, but do not show, better survival with proton therapy.

As regards this clone: The antigen is unknown.

V gave up 1 base and J gave up 0 bases, with 6 bases separating them. Per germline, CDR1 MGHRA and CDR2 YSYEKL. This CDR3 is built from 14 residues. The receptor comes from a man aged 50-59 years with gastric cancer. The chain joins TRBV4-1 to TRBJ1-1; D is uncertain. The sequencing here drew on peripheral blood, taken from a patient treated with photon-based radiotherapy. CDR3 nucleotide sequence: TGCGCCAGCAGCCAAGTTAGTGTGAACACTGAAGCTTTCTTT. This encodes CASSQVSVNTEAFF.